The rows below give T cell receptor beta chains drawn from one sample of a study of shared clonotypes between healthy human individuals. Measured with immunoSEQ multiplex PCR; TCRdb has only the in-frame clones, and not every one. The sample has about 710,000 clones, around three quarters seen once. Sequenced material: memory CD4+ T cells sorted from blood. The origin of the receptors is a woman aged 25 to 39 in good health. The CDR3 runs from the conserved cysteine through the conserved F or W. D genes are given only for firm matches. The size field is filled for only some rows; it gives once, few, many or a size class.

TRBV14,-,few,TRBJ2-1,TGTGCCAGCAGCAGAGGTTCCGGGAGAGTCGTCAATGAGCAGTTCTTC,CASSRGSGRVVNEQFF
TRBV30,TRBD1,-,TRBJ1-1,TGTGCCTGGACCAATCAGGGGGAGGGGCCGGCTTTCTTT,CAWTNQGEGPAFF
TRBV27,TRBD1,-,TRBJ1-2,TGTGCCAGCGCAGCGAACAGGGGGCACTATGGCTACACCTTC,CASAANRGHYGYTF
TRBV28,TRBD2,-,TRBJ2-7,TGTGCCAGCAGTCAAAGCGGGAGCTACGAGCAGTACTTC,CASSQSGSYEQYF
TRBV19,-,-,TRBJ1-4,TGTGCCAGTACCCCGGGAGGGGACGATGAAAAACTGTTTTTT,CASTPGGDDEKLFF
TRBV5-1,-,-,TRBJ1-4,TGCGCCAGCAGCTTGGCGGGGGTGGATAATGAAAAACTGTTTTTT,CASSLAGVDNEKLFF
TRBV7-2,-,-,TRBJ1-1,TGTGCCAGCAGCTTAGCGCTGAACACTGAAGCTTTCTTT,CASSLALNTEAFF
TRBV28,TRBD1,-,TRBJ1-2,TGTGCCAGCAGCAAGGGGGCATACTATGGCTACACCTTC,CASSKGAYYGYTF
TRBV2,TRBD2,-,TRBJ2-1,TGTGCCAGCAATCTAGCGGGAGCATCCTACAATGAGCAGTTCTTC,CASNLAGASYNEQFF
TRBV7-7,-,-,TRBJ2-5,TGTGCCAGCAGCTCGGTCCACCAAGAGACCCAGTACTTC,CASSSVHQETQYF
TRBV7-9,-,-,TRBJ1-1,TGTGCCAGCAGCGCCCGGACCGGGGGGAACACTGAAGCTTTCTTT,CASSARTGGNTEAFF
TRBV30,-,-,TRBJ2-5,TGTGCCTGGAGTGTACTAGGAGGGACCCAGTACTTC,CAWSVLGGTQYF
TRBV7-2,TRBD1,-,TRBJ2-1,TGTGCCAGCAGCTTAGATGCCGGGACAGGGGGTTACAATGAGCAGTTCTTC,CASSLDAGTGGYNEQFF
TRBV4-1,-,-,TRBJ1-3,TGCGCCAGCAGCCCTTGGGCAGAAACTGGAAACACCATATATTTT,CASSPWAETGNTIYF
TRBV4-2,-,-,TRBJ2-2,TGTGCCAGCAGCCCCCGCGGCAGGGAGTCCACCGGGGAGCTGTTTTTT,CASSPRGRESTGELFF
TRBV20-1,-,-,TRBJ1-2,TGCAGTTGGGGAACCGGGCGTGGCTACACCTTC,CSWGTGRGYTF
TRBV13,TRBD2,once,TRBJ2-1,TGTGCCAGCAGCAAGAGACTAGCGGGAGGGCTGATTGAGCAGTTCTTC,CASSKRLAGGLIEQFF
TRBV2,-,-,TRBJ1-1,TGTGCCAGCAGTCAAGGTGGAACTGAAGCTTTCTTT,CASSQGGTEAFF
TRBV5-1,-,-,TRBJ1-2,TGCGCCAGCAGCTTGGTGGCAGGCATAAACTATGGCTACACCTTC,CASSLVAGINYGYTF
TRBV28,TRBD2,-,TRBJ2-1,TGTGCCAGCAGCGGACTAGCGGACAATGAGCAGTTCTTC,CASSGLADNEQFF
TRBV7-9,-,-,TRBJ2-1,TGTGCCAGCAGCTTTTTTGGCGGTGCGGGGGAGCAGTTCTTC,CASSFFGGAGEQFF
TRBV5-1,-,-,TRBJ1-4,TGCGCCAGCAGCACAGGTCCTCCCCGCGGTGAAAAACTGTTTTTT,CASSTGPPRGEKLFF